This TCR beta chain was observed in a study of blood T cell repertoires in COVID-19. Study as a whole: Samples of COVID-19 (acute and convalescent) were obtained from the United States, Italy and Spain. Nucleic acid was either cDNA or gDNA, and it came from T cells, B-cell-depleted T cells, or PBMCs.

In the original processing: From reference gene primer amplification, estimates of nucleated cell counts were derived. Libraries were prepared by immunoSEQ multiplex PCR; TCRdb keeps only in-frame clonotypes and omits some of them. V, J and clone size are those of that table, while D and trimming were read from the DNA. This sample has 200,000 to 250,000 clones, with 84% found just once. The length of the CDR3 is 15 residues. J was trimmed by 4 bases and V by 2 bases; bases with no gene match: 3. Germline values: CDR1 KGHSH, CDR2 LQKENI. Source material: peripheral blood. This receptor was taken from a woman in her twenties or thirties who had recovered from COVID-19. The gene calls are TRBV18 and TRBJ2-5; 11 positions agree with TRBD2. In DNA, the CDR3 is TGTGCCAGCTCACCATCTAGCGGGAGGATAGAGACCCAGTACTTC. This sequence encodes CASSPSSGRIETQYF. The whole variable domain, filled in from reference TRBV18 and TRBJ2-5, reads NAGVMQNPRHLVRRRGQEARLRCSPMKGHSHVYWYRQLPEEGLKFMVYLQKENIIDESGMPKERFSAEFPKEGPSILRIQQVVRGDSAAYFCASSPSSGRIETQYFGPGTRLLVL.